Below are 16 T cell receptor beta chains sequenced from a single sample in a study of human T cells and chemical hapten exposure. Time point described: pre-sensitization, week 0. The treatment here: therapeutic diphenylcyclopropenone sensitization with weekly scalp DPC. TCRdb reprocessed the RACE reads with MiXCR, giving one entry per CDR3 protein. The sample shows approximately 79,000 distinct CDR3 sequences, 8.5% of them seen only once. The material was whole blood, obtained in connection with sensitization to the hapten diphenylcyclopropenone (DPC). All receptors come from a man aged 40-49 years with alopecia areata. Some clones in this sample may be carry-over from other donors' samples.

The V gene is TRBV6-2 or TRBV6-3, the J gene TRBJ2-4; TRBD2 aligns across 10 bases. The CDR3 sequence is 17 residues long. The germline V gene encodes CDR1 MNHEY and CDR2 SVGEGT. V lost 2 bases, J lost 0 bases, and 4 bases stayed unmatched. CDR3 nucleotide sequence: TGTGCCAGCAGTTACCGGACTAGCGGACTAGCCAAAAACATTCAGTACTTC. Translation gives CASSYRTSGLAKNIQYF.

The chain has TRBV20-1 and TRBJ1-1; 9 bases align to TRBD1. V lost 2 bases and J lost 0; bases outside the gene matches: 4. The CDR3 sequence is 15 residues long. Per the germline V gene, CDR1 is DFQATT and CDR2 is SNEGSKA (reference sequence). The CDR3 DNA sequence: TGCAGTGCTAGAAACTGGGACAGGGTGAACACTGAAGCTTTCTTT. Translated: CSARNWDRVNTEAFF.

This chain links TRBV18 with TRBJ2-6; a weak D match, TRBD1 (5 bases). The CDR3 has 18 residues. V was clipped by 1 base and J by 0 bases, with 13 bases between them. CDR1 is KGHSH, CDR2 LQKENI, per germline. In DNA form, the CDR3 reads TGTGCCAGCTCACCACAGGGGATAACTACCTCTGGGGCCAACGTCCTGACTTTC. This gives the protein CASSPQGITTSGANVLTF.

This clonotype was found a few times. The J gene is TRBJ1-5, the V gene TRBV7-6; TRBD1 might be the D (6 bases). V was shortened by 1 base and J by 1 base, with 8 bases between the two germline ends. The CDR3 is 15 residues long. Germline V gene data show CDR1 as SGHVS and CDR2 as FNYEAQ. CDR3: CASSLVQGSNQPQHF. CDR3 nucleotides: TGTGCCAGCAGCTTAGTCCAGGGGAGCAATCAGCCCCAGCATTTT.

This clonotype was counted at least ten times. The chain combines TRBV18 with TRBJ1-1; no clear D gene. The V gene lost 3 bases and the J gene lost 0 bases, with 11 bases spanning the gap. CDR1 is KGHSH and CDR2 is LQKENI in the germline V gene. The CDR3 totals 15 residues. This CDR3 reads CASSPGRNLNTEAFF. CDR3 nucleotide sequence: TGTGCCAGCTCACCTGGACGGAATCTGAACACTGAAGCTTTCTTT.

Concerning this clonotype: A clone one base away is much larger, so this may be a read error. The chain links TRBV28 to TRBJ1-4; D not certain. Germline assignment: CDR1 MDHEN and CDR2 SYDVKM. Deletions cut 9 bases from V and 9 bases from J, with 14 bases between. The CDR3 totals 12 residues. For the CDR3, the DNA is TGTGCCAGGAGGGATCTGAATAAAAAACTGTTTTTT. It translates to CARRDLNKKLFF. Together with reference TRBV28 and TRBJ1-4, the CDR3 gives the full variable domain: DVKVTQSSRYLVKRTGEKVFLECVQDMDHENMFWYRQDPGLGLRLIYFSYDVKMKEKGDIPEGYSVSREKKERFSLILESASTNQTSMYLCARRDLNKKLFFGSGTQLSVL.

Note on this clonotype: An end of the junction differs from the germline gene, which may be a read error. The rearrangement links TRBV12-3 or TRBV12-4 to TRBJ2-5; 13 nucleotides agree with TRBD2. The CDR3 is made up of 12 amino acids. This CDR3 is CASSLQGLAGYF. The CDR3 DNA sequence: TGTGCCAGCAGCCTTCAGGGACTAGCGGGATATTTC.

This clonotype was observed at least ten times. The genes are TRBV29-1 and TRBJ2-2, with D uncertain. V was shortened by 0 bases and J by 1 base, with 12 bases between the two germline ends. This CDR3 is 16 amino acids long. The germline V gene encodes CDR1 SQVTM and CDR2 ANQGSEA. The CDR3 spells CSVEDRVQRNTGELFF. In DNA form, the CDR3 reads TGCAGCGTTGAAGATCGGGTACAGCGGAACACCGGGGAGCTGTTTTTT.

This clonotype was seen just once. A much more abundant neighbour one base away suggests this may be a read error. This chain joins TRBV29-1 and TRBJ2-3; D not resolved. Germline V gene data show CDR1 as SQVTM and CDR2 as ANQGSEA. The CDR3 contains 10 residues. Trimming pared 4 bases from V and 5 bases from J, leaving 4 bases between. Here the CDR3 reads CSVGVDTQYF. CDR3 bases: TGCAGCGTTGGGGTAGATACGCAGTATTTT.

The chain is built from TRBV19 and TRBJ2-2, with TRBD2 identical over 7 bases. J gave up 5 bases and V 6 bases, and 9 bases lay outside the gene matches. Germline values: CDR1 LNHDA, CDR2 SQIVND (reference sequence). This CDR3 comprises 15 residues. The CDR3 nucleotides are TGTGCCAGTAGCTTTCAGGAGCGGGGAACCGGGGAGCTGTTTTTT. It encodes CASSFQERGTGELFF. Variable domain in full (rest from reference TRBV19 and TRBJ2-2): DGGITQSPKYLFRKEGQNVTLSCEQNLNHDAMYWYRQDPGQGLRLIYYSQIVNDFQKGDIAEGYSVSREKKESFPLTVTSAQKNPTAFYLCASSFQERGTGELFFGEGSRLTVL.

The chain couples TRBV12-5 to TRBJ2-5, with TRBD1 matching over 9 bases. Germline V CDR1 and CDR2: LGHNT, FRNRAP. V gave up 9 bases and J gave up 3 bases; unmatched junction bases: 5. The CDR3 runs 13 residues. The CDR3 nucleotides read TGTGCTAGCGGGACAGGGCAGGAAGAGACCCAGTACTTC. Amino acids: CASGTGQEETQYF.

This clonotype was seen a few times. The chain couples TRBV2 to TRBJ2-5; 9 bases align to TRBD2. Germline V gene data show CDR1 as SNHLY and CDR2 as FYNNEI. This CDR3 is built from 16 residues. V shed 4 bases and J 5 bases; nucleotides not matched to a gene: 11. The CDR3 nucleotides read TGTGCCAGCAGTGGTACTAGCGGGTCTTATCGGGAGACCCAGTACTTC. Translating it yields CASSGTSGSYRETQYF.

This chain links TRBV30 with TRBJ1-5, with D possibly being TRBD1 (6 bases). Germline V lookup: CDR1 GTSNPN, CDR2 SVGIG (reference sequence). Trimming took 0 bases from V and 9 from J, leaving 12 bases between them. The CDR3 contains 13 residues. The CDR3: CAWSVGVQGPQHF. As DNA, the CDR3 is TGTGCCTGGAGTGTAGGGGTACAGGGGCCCCAGCATTTT.

This clonotype was seen more than once but under ten times. The rearrangement joins TRBV5-1 to TRBJ2-3; D is unclear. Trimming stripped 4 bases from V and 2 bases from J, with 8 bases between. The germline V gene has CDR1 SGHRS and CDR2 YFSETQ. This CDR3 is 13 amino acids long. CDR3 nucleotides: TGCGCCAGCAGCCGGACGGTCACAGATACGCAGTATTTT. It translates to CASSRTVTDTQYF.

This sequence joins TRBV6-2 or TRBV6-3 and TRBJ2-3; D call uncertain. Germline CDR1 and CDR2: MNHEY and SVGEGT. V lost 6 bases to trimming and J lost 3 bases, with 13 bases between them. The CDR3 runs 14 residues. CDR3 residues: CASSHPVGTDTQYF. In DNA form, the CDR3 reads TGTGCCAGCAGCCATCCTGTCGGGACAGATACGCAGTATTTT.

This clonotype was detected only a few times. V usage is TRBV6-1 and J usage is TRBJ2-3; D is unclear. The CDR3 contains 12 residues. CDR1 is MNHNS, CDR2 SASEGT, per germline. The V and J ends lost 8 bases and 3 bases respectively, with 9 bases between them. The CDR3 reads CASLRVTDTQYF. The DNA of the CDR3 is TGTGCCAGCCTGCGTGTGACAGATACGCAGTATTTT.